This TCR beta chain was recorded in a study of shared clonotypes between healthy human individuals. Across the study: CD4 naive and CD4 memory each took three plates per donor, while CD8 naive took two and CD8 memory one.

At deep level, the assay was performed. Profiling relied on immunoSEQ multiplex PCR, and the TCRdb table lists in-frame clones only, not all of them. The sample lists 2 million to 2.5 million clones; about nine tenths were seen once. In its sample, this clone was seen once. Both subsets, CD45RA+ naive and CD45RA-negative memory, were split from the CD4+ cells. V was pared by 3 bases and J by 0 bases, with 11 bases of the junction left unmatched. The CDR3 extends over 17 amino acids. From germline, CDR1 is ENHRY and CDR2 SYGVKD. This rearrangement joins TRBV10-3 to TRBJ2-7; 7 positions match TRBD2. The TCR sequence derives from a man younger than 35 in good health. Some clones in this sample may be carry-over from other donors' samples. The sample comprised naive CD4+ T cells from PBMCs. The subset here: CD45RA+ positively selected. This CDR3 reads CAISDPSSGSTSYEQYF. As DNA, the CDR3 is TGTGCCATCAGTGATCCCTCTAGCGGATCAACCTCCTACGAGCAGTACTTC.